This T cell receptor beta chain originates from a study of shared clonotypes between healthy human individuals. Study summary: Plates per donor: three CD4 naive, three CD4 memory, two CD8 naive, one CD8 memory.

A note on this clone: Antigen: not known.

Study-level findings and limits: Non-shared clonotypes displayed generation probabilities falling below those of clonotypes present in all four donors. The authors expected sequencing depth to affect clonotype sharing among donors.

Selected positively for CCR7 and CD45RO-negative, naive CD8 cells excluded terminally differentiated effector memory CD45RA+ cells. HIV-negative, healthy adults without recent acute infections or vaccinations were the donors. The assay was immunoSEQ multiplex PCR, and TCRdb's table has in-frame clones only and misses some. The table has about 2.1 million clones, 85% to 95% seen once. CDR3 length: 15 residues. V shed 0 bases and J shed 0 bases, with 8 bases lying between them. Per germline, CDR1 SGHDT and CDR2 YYEEEE. Sequencing input: naive CD8+ T cells from PBMCs. The chain joins TRBV5-6 to TRBJ2-3; D tentatively reads TRBD1 or TRBD2 (5 bases each). This receptor was identified in a man between 18 and 35 years old in good health. Some clones in this sample may be carry-over from other donors' samples. The CDR3 protein is CASSLGGESTDTQYF. In DNA, the CDR3 is TGTGCCAGCAGCTTGGGAGGGGAAAGCACAGATACGCAGTATTTT.